These 26 T cell receptor beta chains were all obtained from the same sample, sequenced in a study of blood T cell repertoires in COVID-19. The data were produced by immunoSEQ multiplex PCR, yet TCRdb's version contains in-frame clones alone and is incomplete. There are tens of thousands of clones in the sample; roughly 80% occur only once, and 24% lies in the top ten. Material for sequencing was peripheral blood. These receptor sequences come from a human donor with acute or convalescent COVID-19. The donor label of this sample is uncertain.

J is TRBJ1-2 and V is TRBV11-2; D possibly corresponds to TRBD1 (6 bases). The CDR3 is made up of 15 amino acids. The germline V gene has CDR1 SGHAT and CDR2 FQNNGV. Between the trimmed V and J ends, which lost 6 bases and 4 bases, there was a span of 18 bases. CDR3 DNA: TGTGCCAGCAGACGTCCCGGGGGGCTCGGCTATGGCTACACCTTC. Its protein product is CASRRPGGLGYGYTF. The full variable domain, rest sourced from reference TRBV11-2 and TRBJ1-2, is EAGVAQSPRYKIIEKRQSVAFWCNPISGHATLYWYQQILGQGPKLLIQFQNNGVVDDSQLPKDRFSAERLKGVDSTLKIQPAKLEDSAVYLCASRRPGGLGYGYTFGSGTRLTVV.

In this sample, this clone turned up once. The chain has TRBV5-1 and TRBJ2-7, with 8 bases that match TRBD1. Germline CDR1 SGHRS, CDR2 YFSETQ. The V segment lost 6 bases and the J segment 1 base; nucleotides outside the gene matches: 6. The CDR3 contains 14 residues. CDR3: CASTPWTGSYEQYF. The CDR3 bases are TGCGCCAGCACCCCTTGGACAGGGTCCTACGAGCAGTACTTC.

This sequence joins TRBV19 and TRBJ1-5, with a weak D call TRBD1 (5 bases). Trimming removed 6 bases from V and 2 bases from J, with 26 bases in between. Germline V lookup: CDR1 LNHDA, CDR2 SQIVND (reference sequence). This CDR3 has 19 amino acids. The CDR3 region is CASSRGLMFKAGGNQPQHF. The CDR3 DNA follows: TGTGCCAGTAGCCGGGGGTTGATGTTTAAGGCGGGCGGCAATCAGCCCCAGCATTTT.

This sequence joins TRBV11-2 and TRBJ2-5; 7 bases align to TRBD2. J lost 5 bases, V lost 3 bases, and 18 bases had no gene match. This CDR3 has 18 amino acids. CDR1 SGHAT and CDR2 FQNNGV come from the germline V gene. For the CDR3, the DNA is TGTGCCAGCAGCTTCCGCCCCCCTAGCGGAAGTACCAAGGAGACCCAGTACTTC. Its translation is CASSFRPPSGSTKETQYF. The full variable domain, in which reference TRBV11-2 and TRBJ2-5 provide the parts outside the CDR3, is EAGVAQSPRYKIIEKRQSVAFWCNPISGHATLYWYQQILGQGPKLLIQFQNNGVVDDSQLPKDRFSAERLKGVDSTLKIQPAKLEDSAVYLCASSFRPPSGSTKETQYFGPGTRLLVL.

This clone was seen just once. V usage is TRBV11-2 and J usage is TRBJ1-4; TRBD1 matches 7 bases. The trim removed 4 bases at V and 10 bases at J, leaving 9 bases unmatched. There are 14 residues in the CDR3. Germline V gives CDR1 SGHAT, CDR2 FQNNGV. The CDR3 is CASSSDRLGGKLFF. The CDR3, as DNA: TGTGCCAGCAGCTCGGACAGGCTGGGGGGAAAACTGTTTTTT. Full variable domain (missing parts from reference TRBV11-2 and TRBJ1-4): EAGVAQSPRYKIIEKRQSVAFWCNPISGHATLYWYQQILGQGPKLLIQFQNNGVVDDSQLPKDRFSAERLKGVDSTLKIQPAKLEDSAVYLCASSSDRLGGKLFFGSGTQLSVL.

Concerning this clone: At one of its ends the junction is not consistent with the germline gene, which may arise from a read error. V is TRBV3-1 (or the pseudogene TRBV3-2) and J is TRBJ2-3, with TRBD2 identical over 10 bases. The CDR3 is 16 amino acids. The germline V gene encodes CDR1 LGHDT and CDR2 YNNKEL (reference sequence). This CDR3 is CAGSHVSGGASDTQYF. The CDR3 DNA is TGTGCCGGCAGCCATGTAAGCGGGGGGGCATCAGATACGCAGTATTTT.

This clone was seen once. The V call is TRBV7-2, the J call TRBJ2-2; 15 bases line up with TRBD2. Germline V lookup: CDR1 SGHTA, CDR2 FQGNSA. J gave up 5 bases and V 7 bases, and 2 bases lay outside the gene matches. There are 15 residues in the CDR3. CDR3 sequence reads: CASIGTSGGTGELFF. DNA for the CDR3: TGTGCCAGCATCGGGACTAGCGGGGGGACCGGGGAGCTGTTTTTT.

This clone was seen more than once but under ten times. The V and J genes are TRBV30 and TRBJ1-4, with D uncertain. Trimming removed 1 base at V and 8 bases at J, with 14 bases between. Germline CDR1 and CDR2: GTSNPN and SVGIG (reference sequence). The CDR3 is made up of 14 amino acids. This CDR3 is CAWSGTSGGEKLFF. The CDR3 DNA sequence: TGTGCCTGGAGTGGCACATCCGGCGGGGAAAAACTGTTTTTT. Variable domain in full (rest from reference TRBV30 and TRBJ1-4): SQTIHQWPATLVQPVGSPLSLECTVEGTSNPNLYWYRQAAGRGLQLLFYSVGIGQISSEVPQNLSASRPQDRQFILSSKKLLLSDSGFYLCAWSGTSGGEKLFFGSGTQLSVL.

The CDR3 DNA reads as TGTGCCAGCAGTCCGATCGGTATTGCGAGCGGAGCTTTCTTT. It is translated as CASSPIGIASGAFF. The chain uses TRBV28 and TRBJ1-1; D is undetermined. The V gene lost 5 bases and the J gene lost 10 bases, with 20 bases spanning the gap. Germline CDR1 MDHEN, CDR2 SYDVKM. The CDR3 has 14 amino acids.

This chain's CDR3 is CASSGGLAASYEQYF. CDR3 DNA: TGTGCCAGCAGCGGAGGACTAGCGGCCTCCTACGAGCAGTACTTC. The chain is built from TRBV11-2 and TRBJ2-7, with 10 bases lining up with TRBD2. With 5 bases clipped from V and 0 bases from J, the junction kept 4 bases outside the gene matches. This CDR3 spans 15 amino acids. CDR1 is SGHAT and CDR2 is FQNNGV in the germline V gene.

This sequence joins TRBV5-6 and TRBJ2-1; D gene uncertain. The ends were cut back, 0 bases at V and 8 bases at J, with 9 bases in the middle. There are 13 residues in the CDR3. In germline, CDR1 is SGHDT, CDR2 YYEEEE. CDR3 bases: TGTGCCAGCAGCTTGGATGGAGAAGATGAGCAGTTCTTC. Its protein is CASSLDGEDEQFF.

The rearrangement links TRBV3-1 (or the pseudogene TRBV3-2) to TRBJ2-7; tentatively, D is TRBD2 (5 bases). The CDR3 runs 16 residues. Germline V CDR1 and CDR2: LGHDT, YNNKEL (reference sequence). V dropped 3 bases and J dropped 6 bases, with 21 bases sitting between them. CDR3 protein: CASSHLTARGRGEQYF. CDR3 nucleotide sequence: TGTGCCAGCAGCCATTTAACAGCTCGTGGACGGGGCGAGCAGTACTTC.

The chain couples TRBV19 to TRBJ2-4; 8 bases agree with TRBD1. V lost 0 bases and J lost 6; bases outside the gene matches: 4. There are 15 residues in the CDR3. CDR1 is LNHDA, CDR2 SQIVND, per germline (reference sequence). CDR3 in DNA: TGTGCCAGTAGTATAGAAGACAGGGGTAGAAACATTCAGTACTTC. Translating gives CASSIEDRGRNIQYF. Full variable domain (missing parts from reference TRBV19 and TRBJ2-4): DGGITQSPKYLFRKEGQNVTLSCEQNLNHDAMYWYRQDPGQGLRLIYYSQIVNDFQKGDIAEGYSVSREKKESFPLTVTSAQKNPTAFYLCASSIEDRGRNIQYFGAGTRLSVL.

V gene TRBV6-5 combines with J gene TRBJ1-2, with a possible D match to TRBD1 (5 bases). From germline, CDR1 is MNHEY and CDR2 SVGAGI. V was shortened by 2 bases and J by 2 bases, with 9 bases between the two germline ends. The CDR3 is 14 residues long. CDR3 sequence reads: CASSYDSKNYGYTF. The DNA for the CDR3 is TGTGCCAGCAGTTACGACAGCAAAAACTATGGCTACACCTTC.

This rearrangement joins TRBV2 to TRBJ1-1; D possibly corresponds to TRBD1 (5 bases). The V gene lost 6 bases and the J gene lost 2 bases, with 10 bases spanning the gap. Germline CDR1 is SNHLY and CDR2 is FYNNEI. The CDR3 length is 13 residues. CDR3 DNA: TGTGCCAGCAGGCAGGGTTTCAACACTGAAGCTTTCTTT. As protein: CASRQGFNTEAFF.

The chain employs TRBV5-8 and TRBJ2-7; 8 bases fit TRBD2. Trimming took 3 bases from V and 2 from J; bases not matched to a gene: 1. The CDR3 extends over 13 amino acids. Germline lookup yields CDR1 SGHTS and CDR2 YDEGEE. The CDR3 region is CASSSGLAYEQYF. CDR3 DNA sequence: TGTGCCAGCAGCTCGGGACTAGCCTACGAGCAGTACTTC.

This sequence joins TRBV7-9 and TRBJ2-1, with a possible D match to TRBD2 (5 bases). Trimming removed 7 bases from V and 5 bases from J, with 21 bases in between. The CDR3 is made up of 16 amino acids. Germline assignment: CDR1 SEHNR and CDR2 FQNEAQ (reference sequence). The CDR3 is CASNTREQQADNEQFF. The DNA of the CDR3 is TGTGCCAGCAACACGAGGGAGCAGCAAGCGGACAATGAGCAGTTCTTC.

The chain combines TRBV19 with TRBJ1-1; 10 nucleotides match TRBD1. This CDR3 is 16 amino acids long. V lost 7 bases and J lost 3; bases outside the gene matches: 11. Germline assignment: CDR1 LNHDA and CDR2 SQIVND (reference sequence). CDR3 amino acids: CASTHPGQGPHTEAFF. For the CDR3, the DNA is TGTGCCAGTACCCATCCGGGACAGGGGCCACACACTGAAGCTTTCTTT.

The V and J genes are TRBV7-6 and TRBJ2-5; no firm D call. Trimming took off 0 bases at V and 2 bases at J, with 10 bases between the two ends. CDR1 is SGHVS, CDR2 FNYEAQ, per germline. This CDR3 comprises 15 residues. DNA for the CDR3: TGTGCCAGCAGCTTAGCGCCGAGGAGACAAGAGACCCAGTACTTC. This sequence encodes CASSLAPRRQETQYF.

The chain carries TRBV2 and TRBJ2-1; 8 nucleotides match TRBD2. There are 12 residues in the CDR3. V lost 8 bases to trimming and J lost 4 bases; unmatched junction nucleotides: 1. Germline V gene lookup returns CDR1 SNHLY and CDR2 FYNNEI. The CDR3 DNA is TGTGCCAGCCGCGGGGGGTACAATGAGCAGTTCTTC. Amino acid sequence: CASRGGYNEQFF.

The rearrangement links TRBV19 to TRBJ2-1, with 12 bases identical to TRBD1. CDR1 and CDR2 (germline): LNHDA, SQIVND (reference sequence). The CDR3 is made up of 15 amino acids. V lost 10 bases to trimming and J lost 4 bases; unmatched junction nucleotides: 8. The DNA of the CDR3 is TGTGCCATTTCCCCGGGACAGGGGGCGTACAATGAGCAGTTCTTC. This sequence encodes CAISPGQGAYNEQFF.

This sequence joins TRBV28 and TRBJ2-7, with D tentatively TRBD1 (6 bases). Germline-derived CDR1 and CDR2 are MDHEN and SYDVKM. This CDR3 has 13 amino acids. Deletions cut 6 bases from V and 2 bases from J, with 11 bases between. CDR3 nucleotide sequence: TGTGCCAGCAGCCCTAACAGGGCCTACGAGCAGTACTTC. Protein product: CASSPNRAYEQYF.

This chain connects TRBV4-3 to TRBJ2-7, with a tentative D call TRBD1 (7 bases). The CDR3 is 14 residues long. V was shortened by 1 base and J by 7 bases, with 14 bases between the two germline ends. CDR1 LGHNA and CDR2 YSLEER come from the germline V gene. This CDR3 is CASSQVGGGEEQYF. The CDR3 DNA sequence: TGCGCCAGCAGCCAAGTAGGAGGGGGCGAGGAGCAGTACTTC.

The chain recombines TRBV14 with TRBJ2-1, with D hard to call. This CDR3 has 13 residues. V was trimmed by 4 bases and J by 10 bases, leaving 14 bases between them. Germline V gives CDR1 SGHDN, CDR2 FVKESK. CDR3 nucleotides: TGTGCCAGCAGCCGCAACACCATTACAGAGCAGTTCTTC. As protein: CASSRNTITEQFF.

V and J are TRBV19 and TRBJ1-1; 7 bases agree with TRBD1. CDR3 length equals 12 residues. Per the germline V gene, CDR1 is LNHDA and CDR2 is SQIVND (reference sequence). Unmatched junction bases numbered 9, after V lost 6 bases and J lost 11 bases. The chain's CDR3 is CASSHRGKSAFF. In DNA form, the CDR3 reads TGTGCCAGTAGCCACAGGGGAAAGAGCGCTTTCTTT.

The rearrangement joins TRBV5-4 to TRBJ1-1; no clear D gene. The CDR3 length is 13 residues. Trimming pared 2 bases from V and 6 bases from J, leaving 11 bases between. CDR1 is SGHNT, CDR2 YYREEE, per germline (reference sequence). The DNA of the CDR3 is TGTGCCAGCAGCTTAAAAGGACTACCTGAAGCTTTCTTT. Its protein is CASSLKGLPEAFF.